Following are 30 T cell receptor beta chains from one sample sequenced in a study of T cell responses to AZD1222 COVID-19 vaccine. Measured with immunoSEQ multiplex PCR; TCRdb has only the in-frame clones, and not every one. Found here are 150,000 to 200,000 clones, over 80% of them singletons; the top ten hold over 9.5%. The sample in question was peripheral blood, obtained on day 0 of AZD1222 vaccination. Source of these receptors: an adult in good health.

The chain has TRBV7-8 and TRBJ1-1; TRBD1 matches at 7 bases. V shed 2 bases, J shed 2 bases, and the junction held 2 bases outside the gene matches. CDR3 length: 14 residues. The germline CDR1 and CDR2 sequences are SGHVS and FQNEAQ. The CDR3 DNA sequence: TGTGCCAGCAGCTTAAACAGGGGAAACACTGAAGCTTTCTTT. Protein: CASSLNRGNTEAFF. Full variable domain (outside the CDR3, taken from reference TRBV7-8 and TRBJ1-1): GAGVSQSPRYKVAKRGQDVALRCDPISGHVSLFWYQQALGQGPEFLTYFQNEAQLDKSGLPSDRFFAERPEGSVSTLKIQRTQQEDSAVYLCASSLNRGNTEAFFGQGTRLTVV.

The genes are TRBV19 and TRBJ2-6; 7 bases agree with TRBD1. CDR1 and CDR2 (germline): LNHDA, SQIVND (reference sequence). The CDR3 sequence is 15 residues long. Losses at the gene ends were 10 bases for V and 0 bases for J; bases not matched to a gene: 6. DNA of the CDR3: TGTGCCACTCGGGACAGAGCCTCTGGGGCCAACGTCCTGACTTTC. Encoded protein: CATRDRASGANVLTF. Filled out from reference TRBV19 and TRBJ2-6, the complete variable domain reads DGGITQSPKYLFRKEGQNVTLSCEQNLNHDAMYWYRQDPGQGLRLIYYSQIVNDFQKGDIAEGYSVSREKKESFPLTVTSAQKNPTAFYLCATRDRASGANVLTFGAGSRLTVL.

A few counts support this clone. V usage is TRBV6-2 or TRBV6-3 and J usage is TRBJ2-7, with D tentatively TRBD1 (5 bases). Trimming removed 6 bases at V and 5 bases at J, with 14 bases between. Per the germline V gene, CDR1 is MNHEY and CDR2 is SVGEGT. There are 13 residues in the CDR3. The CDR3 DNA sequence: TGTGCCAGCAGCACGGACATAGTCCACGAGCAGTACTTC. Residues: CASSTDIVHEQYF.

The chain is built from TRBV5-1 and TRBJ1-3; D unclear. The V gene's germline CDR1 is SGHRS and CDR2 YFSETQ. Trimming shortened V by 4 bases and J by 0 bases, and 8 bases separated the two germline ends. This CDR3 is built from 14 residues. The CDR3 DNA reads TGCGCCAGCAGCGATGCCATCTCTGGAAACACCATATATTTT. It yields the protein CASSDAISGNTIYF.

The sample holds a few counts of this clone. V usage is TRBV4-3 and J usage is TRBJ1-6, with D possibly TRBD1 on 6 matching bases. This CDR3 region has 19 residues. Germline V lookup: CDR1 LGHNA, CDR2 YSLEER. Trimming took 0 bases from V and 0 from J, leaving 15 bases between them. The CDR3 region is CASSQDGGRPGSYNSPLHF. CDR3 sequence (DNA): TGCGCCAGCAGCCAAGATGGGGGGCGACCGGGCTCCTATAATTCACCCCTCCACTTT.

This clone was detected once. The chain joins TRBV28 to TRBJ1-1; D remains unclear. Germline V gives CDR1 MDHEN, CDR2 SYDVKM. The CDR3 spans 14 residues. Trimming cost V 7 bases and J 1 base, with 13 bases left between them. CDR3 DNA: TGTGCCAGCACCGACCCCGGGAGGAACACTGAAGCTTTCTTT. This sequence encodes CASTDPGRNTEAFF.

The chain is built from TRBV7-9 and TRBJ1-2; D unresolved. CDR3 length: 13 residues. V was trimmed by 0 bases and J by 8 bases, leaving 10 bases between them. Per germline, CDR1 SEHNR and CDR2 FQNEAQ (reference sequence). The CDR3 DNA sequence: TGTGCCAGCAGCTTAGCGGGCCGGGGAGGCTACACCTTC. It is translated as CASSLAGRGGYTF.

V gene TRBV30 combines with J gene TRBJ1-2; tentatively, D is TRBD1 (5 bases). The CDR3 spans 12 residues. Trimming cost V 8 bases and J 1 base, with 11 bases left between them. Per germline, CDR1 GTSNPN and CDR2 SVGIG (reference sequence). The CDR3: CAKADSNYGYTF. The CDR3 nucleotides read TGTGCCAAGGCAGACAGTAACTATGGCTACACCTTC.

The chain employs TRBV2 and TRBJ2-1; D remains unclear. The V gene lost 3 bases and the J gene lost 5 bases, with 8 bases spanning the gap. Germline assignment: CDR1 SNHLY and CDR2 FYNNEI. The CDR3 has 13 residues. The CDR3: CASSDEADNEQFF. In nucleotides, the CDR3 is TGTGCCAGCAGTGATGAGGCAGACAATGAGCAGTTCTTC. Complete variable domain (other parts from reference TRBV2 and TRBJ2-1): EPEVTQTPSHQVTQMGQEVILRCVPISNHLYFYWYRQILGQKVEFLVSFYNNEISEKSEIFDDQFSVERPDGSNFTLKIRSTKLEDSAMYFCASSDEADNEQFFGPGTRLTVL.

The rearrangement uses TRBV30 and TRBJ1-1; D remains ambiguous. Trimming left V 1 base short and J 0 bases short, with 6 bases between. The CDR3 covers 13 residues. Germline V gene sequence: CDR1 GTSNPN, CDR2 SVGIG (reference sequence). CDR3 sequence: CAWSGEVNTEAFF. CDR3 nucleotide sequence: TGTGCCTGGAGTGGGGAGGTGAACACTGAAGCTTTCTTT.

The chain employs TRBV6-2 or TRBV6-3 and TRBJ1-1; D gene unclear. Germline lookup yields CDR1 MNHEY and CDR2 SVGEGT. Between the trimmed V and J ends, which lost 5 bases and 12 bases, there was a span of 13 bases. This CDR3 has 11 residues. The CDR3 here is CASSQNFGTFF. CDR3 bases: TGTGCCAGCAGTCAAAATTTTGGGACTTTCTTT.

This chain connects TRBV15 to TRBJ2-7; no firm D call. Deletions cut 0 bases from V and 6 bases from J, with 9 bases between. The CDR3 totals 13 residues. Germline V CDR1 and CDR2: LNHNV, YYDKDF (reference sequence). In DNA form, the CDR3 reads TGTGCCACCAGCAGAGATCCCAGATTCGAGCAGTACTTC. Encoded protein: CATSRDPRFEQYF.

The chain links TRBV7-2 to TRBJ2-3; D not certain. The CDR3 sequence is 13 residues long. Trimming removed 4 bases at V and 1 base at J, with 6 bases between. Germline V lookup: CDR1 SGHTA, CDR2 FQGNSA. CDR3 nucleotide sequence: TGTGCCAGCAGCTCGGTACGCACAGATACGCAGTATTTT. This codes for CASSSVRTDTQYF.

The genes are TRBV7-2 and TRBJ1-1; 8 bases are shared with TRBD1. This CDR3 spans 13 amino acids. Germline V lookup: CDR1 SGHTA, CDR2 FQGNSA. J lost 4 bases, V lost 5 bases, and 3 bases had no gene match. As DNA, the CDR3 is TGTGCCAGCAGCCCAGGGACAGGCACTGAAGCTTTCTTT. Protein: CASSPGTGTEAFF.

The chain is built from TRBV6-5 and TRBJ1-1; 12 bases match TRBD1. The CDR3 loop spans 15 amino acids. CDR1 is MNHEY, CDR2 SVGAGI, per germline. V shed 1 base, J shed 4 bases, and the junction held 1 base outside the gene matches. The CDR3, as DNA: TGTGCCAGCAGTTACTGGGGACAGGGGGCCACTGAAGCTTTCTTT. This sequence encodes CASSYWGQGATEAFF.

The CDR3, as DNA: TGTGCCAGCAGTTTGAGGGGACGGGGGAGCACTGAAGCTTTCTTT. Its translation is CASSLRGRGSTEAFF. The chain links TRBV28 to TRBJ1-1, with D perhaps matching TRBD1 (5 bases). The ends were cut back, 3 bases at V and 4 bases at J, with 15 bases in the middle. The CDR3 has 15 residues. Germline CDR1 and CDR2: MDHEN and SYDVKM.

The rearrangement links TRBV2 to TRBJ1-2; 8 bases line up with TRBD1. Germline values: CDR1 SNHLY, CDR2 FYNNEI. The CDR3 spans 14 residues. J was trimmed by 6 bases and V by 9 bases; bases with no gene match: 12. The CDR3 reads CARLTLDRVDGYTF. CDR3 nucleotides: TGTGCCAGATTGACCCTGGACAGGGTCGATGGCTACACCTTC.

The CDR3 loop is CASTRLDNGETQYF. CDR3 sequence (DNA): TGTGCCAGCACCCGTTTAGATAACGGAGAGACCCAGTACTTC. The chain combines TRBV13 with TRBJ2-5, with no clear D. The CDR3 is 14 residues long. Trimming left V 7 bases short and J 4 bases short, with 16 bases between. Per the germline V gene, CDR1 is PRHDT and CDR2 is FYEKMQ (reference sequence).

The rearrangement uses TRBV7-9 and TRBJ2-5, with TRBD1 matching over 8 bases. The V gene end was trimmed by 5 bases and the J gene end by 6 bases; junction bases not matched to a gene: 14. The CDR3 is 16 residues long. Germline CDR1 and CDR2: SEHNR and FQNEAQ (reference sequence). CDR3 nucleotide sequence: TGTGCCAGCAGCCCAAGATACGGACAGGGTATGAAGACCCAGTACTTC. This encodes CASSPRYGQGMKTQYF.

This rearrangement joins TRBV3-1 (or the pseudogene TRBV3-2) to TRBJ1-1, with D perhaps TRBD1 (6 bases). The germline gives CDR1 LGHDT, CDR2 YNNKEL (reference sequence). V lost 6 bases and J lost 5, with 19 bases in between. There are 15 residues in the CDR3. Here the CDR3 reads CASSATVGARTEAFF. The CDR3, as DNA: TGTGCCAGCAGTGCGACGGTGGGGGCGCGGACTGAAGCTTTCTTT.

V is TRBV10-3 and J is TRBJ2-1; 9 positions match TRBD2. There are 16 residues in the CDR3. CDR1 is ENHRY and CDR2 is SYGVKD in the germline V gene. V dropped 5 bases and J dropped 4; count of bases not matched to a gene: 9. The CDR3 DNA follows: TGTGCCATCAGTTGGAGTAGCGGGGGCAAATACAATGAGCAGTTCTTC. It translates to CAISWSSGGKYNEQFF.

The CDR3 sequence: CASSFRDRGYEQYF. In nucleotides, the CDR3 is TGTGCCAGCAGCTTCCGGGACAGGGGATACGAGCAGTACTTC. This chain uses TRBV7-9 with TRBJ2-7; 10 bases align to TRBD1. This CDR3 is 14 amino acids long. CDR1 SEHNR and CDR2 FQNEAQ come from the germline V gene (reference sequence). V was clipped by 3 bases and J by 4 bases; unmatched bases: 3.

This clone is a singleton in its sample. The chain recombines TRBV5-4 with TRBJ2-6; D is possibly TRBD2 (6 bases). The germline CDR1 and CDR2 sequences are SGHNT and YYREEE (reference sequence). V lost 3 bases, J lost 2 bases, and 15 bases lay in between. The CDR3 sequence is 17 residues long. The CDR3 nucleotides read TGTGCCAGCAGCTGGACCGGAGGGCCCGCTGGGGCCAACGTCCTGACTTTC. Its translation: CASSWTGGPAGANVLTF. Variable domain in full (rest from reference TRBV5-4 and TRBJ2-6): ETGVTQSPTHLIKTRGQQVTLRCSSQSGHNTVSWYQQALGQGPQFIFQYYREEENGRGNFPPRFSGLQFPNYSSELNVNALELDDSALYLCASSWTGGPAGANVLTFGAGSRLTVL.

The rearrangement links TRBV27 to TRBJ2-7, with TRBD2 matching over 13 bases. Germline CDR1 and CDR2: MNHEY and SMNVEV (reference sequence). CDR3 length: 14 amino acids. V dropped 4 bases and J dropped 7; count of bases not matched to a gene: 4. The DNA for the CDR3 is TGTGCCAGCAGTTGGACTAGCGGGAGTAGAGAGCAGTACTTC. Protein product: CASSWTSGSREQYF.

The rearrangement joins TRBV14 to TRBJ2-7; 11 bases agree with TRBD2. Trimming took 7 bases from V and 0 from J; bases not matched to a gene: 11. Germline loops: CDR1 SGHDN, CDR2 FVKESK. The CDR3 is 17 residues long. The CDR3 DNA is TGTGCCAGCACCCCGACTAGCGGGAAGGAGAGCTCCTACGAGCAGTACTTC. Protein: CASTPTSGKESSYEQYF.

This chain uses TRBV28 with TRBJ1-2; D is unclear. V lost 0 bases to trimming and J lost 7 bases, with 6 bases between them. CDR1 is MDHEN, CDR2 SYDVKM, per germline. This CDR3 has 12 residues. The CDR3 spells CASSLWASGYTF. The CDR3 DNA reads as TGTGCCAGCAGTTTATGGGCCTCTGGCTACACCTTC.

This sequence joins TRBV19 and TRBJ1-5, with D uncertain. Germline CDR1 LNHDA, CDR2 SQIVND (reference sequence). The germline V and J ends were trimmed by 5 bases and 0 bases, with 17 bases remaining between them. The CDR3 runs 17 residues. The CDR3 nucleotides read TGTGCCAGTAGTCCCTTTGGTGGGAGGGCTAGCAATCAGCCCCAGCATTTT. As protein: CASSPFGGRASNQPQHF.

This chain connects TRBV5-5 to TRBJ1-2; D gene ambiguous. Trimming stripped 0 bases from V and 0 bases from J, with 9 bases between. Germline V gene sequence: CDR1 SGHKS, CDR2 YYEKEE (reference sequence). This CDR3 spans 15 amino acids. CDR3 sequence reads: CASSLAGRSNYGYTF. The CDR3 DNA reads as TGTGCCAGCAGCTTGGCTGGCAGGTCTAACTATGGCTACACCTTC.

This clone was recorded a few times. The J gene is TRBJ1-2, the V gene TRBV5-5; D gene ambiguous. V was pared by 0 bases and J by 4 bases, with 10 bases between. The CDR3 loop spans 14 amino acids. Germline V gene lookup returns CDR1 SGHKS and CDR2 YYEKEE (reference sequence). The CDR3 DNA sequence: TGTGCCAGCAGCTTGGGGTATCAGGTCTATGGCTACACCTTC. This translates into CASSLGYQVYGYTF. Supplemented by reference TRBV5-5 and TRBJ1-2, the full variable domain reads DAGVTQSPTHLIKTRGQQVTLRCSPISGHKSVSWYQQVLGQGPQFIFQYYEKEERGRGNFPDRFSARQFPNYSSELNVNALLLGDSALYLCASSLGYQVYGYTFGSGTRLTVV.

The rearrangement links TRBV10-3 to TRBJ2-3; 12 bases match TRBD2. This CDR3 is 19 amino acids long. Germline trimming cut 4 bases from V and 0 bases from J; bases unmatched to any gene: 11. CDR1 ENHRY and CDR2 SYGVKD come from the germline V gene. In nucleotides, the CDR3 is TGTGCCATCAGTGGTTTACTAGCGGGGGGCCGGGGAAGCACAGATACGCAGTATTTT. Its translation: CAISGLLAGGRGSTDTQYF.